This TCR beta chain was recorded in a study of cytomegalovirus exposure and HLA in healthy donors. General study findings and limits: A likely sequencing artifact accounted for one observed cluster of highly shared sequence variants. A link between a missense DCLRE1C variant and TCR beta V- and J-gene trimming emerged from a later analysis. Researchers reported that a few CMV-associated chains were confirmed in vitro as CMV antigen-specific.

As to this clone: Its antigen is undetermined.

Primers included in the PCR were 60 Vbeta and 13 Jbeta primers. Sequencing used immunoSEQ multiplex PCR; TCRdb keeps in-frame clones, though not all of them. The sample shows roughly 100,000 clones, around 84% of them seen only once. Donors were ostensibly healthy at sampling, although undocumented immune exposures were probable. The specimen was PBMCs. This receptor was taken from a man aged 25-40 years in good health and CMV-seronegative.

The CDR3 spells CASSHLQGNDYEQYF. CDR3 DNA: TGCGCCAGCAGCCATCTACAGGGGAATGACTACGAGCAGTACTTC. The genes are TRBV4-3 and TRBJ2-7, with 7 bases identical to TRBD1. V dropped 3 bases and J dropped 3; count of bases not matched to a gene: 8. This CDR3 is 15 amino acids long. CDR1 and CDR2 (germline): LGHNA, YSLEER.